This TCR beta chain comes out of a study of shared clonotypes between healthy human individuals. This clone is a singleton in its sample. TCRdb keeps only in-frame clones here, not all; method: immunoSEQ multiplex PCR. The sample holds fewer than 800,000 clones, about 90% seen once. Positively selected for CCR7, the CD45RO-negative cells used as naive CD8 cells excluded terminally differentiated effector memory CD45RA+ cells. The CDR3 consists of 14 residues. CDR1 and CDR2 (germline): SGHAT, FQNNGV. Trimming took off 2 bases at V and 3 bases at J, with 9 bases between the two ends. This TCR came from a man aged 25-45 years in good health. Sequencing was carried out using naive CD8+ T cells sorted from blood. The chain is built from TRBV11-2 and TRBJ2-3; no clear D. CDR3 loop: CASSLRPETDTQYF. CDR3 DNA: TGTGCCAGCAGCTTAAGGCCAGAGACAGATACGCAGTATTTT.